The 9 T cell receptor beta chains below were found in one sample sequenced in a study of Graves' ophthalmopathy and Graves' hyperthyroidism. Amplified material comprised TCR beta CDR3 regions derived from RNA transcripts. The workflow started with a first-round RT-PCR run with HTBI primers and then moved on to a second-round multiplex PCR. Each CDR3 protein is one row after TCRdb ran MiXCR on the multiplex PCR reads. The sample lists approximately 410,000 distinct CDR3 sequences; just over 15% were seen once. Sequenced input: peripheral blood. The receptors here all came from a woman aged 18-29 years with stable Graves' hyperthyroidism.

This clonotype was counted between two and nine times. The genes are TRBV7-9 and TRBJ2-2; D not resolved. Trimming stripped 4 bases from V and 8 bases from J, with 14 bases between. The CDR3 spans 14 residues. Germline loops: CDR1 SEHNR, CDR2 FQNEAQ (reference sequence). CDR3 region: CASSSTLGTGELFF. The CDR3 region has the DNA TGTGCCAGCAGCTCCACCCTCGGTACGGGGGAGCTGTTTTTT.

This clonotype was seen many times. This chain uses TRBV10-1 with TRBJ2-2; TRBD1 matches 9 bases. The germline CDR1 and CDR2 sequences are WNHNN and SYGVQD (reference sequence). J was trimmed by 2 bases and V by 3 bases; bases with no gene match: 7. The CDR3 spans 17 residues. The CDR3 DNA reads as TGCGCCAGCAGTGACCTGAAACAGGGGGCTAACACCGGGGAGCTGTTTTTT. This sequence encodes CASSDLKQGANTGELFF.

This clonotype was detected ten times or more. The chain carries TRBV2 and TRBJ2-2; perhaps TRBD2 as D (6 bases). CDR3 length: 16 residues. Germline lookup yields CDR1 SNHLY and CDR2 FYNNEI. The V and J ends lost 2 bases and 1 base respectively, with 11 bases between them. The CDR3 sequence: CASSESVRENTGELFF. CDR3 DNA sequence: TGTGCCAGCAGTGAATCCGTGCGGGAGAACACCGGGGAGCTGTTTTTT.

This clonotype was recorded many times. The CDR3 region is CATSDPNSYGYTF. For the CDR3, the DNA is TGTGCCACCAGTGATCCCAACTCCTATGGCTACACCTTC. J is TRBJ1-2 and V is TRBV24-1, with unresolved D. The CDR3 is 13 residues long. The V end lost 3 bases, the J end lost 4 bases, and 8 bases lay between the germline ends. The germline CDR1 and CDR2 sequences are KGHDR and SFDVKD.

This clonotype was counted a few times. The chain links TRBV11-1 to TRBJ1-6, with D maybe TRBD1 (6 bases). Germline V gene sequence: CDR1 SGHAT, CDR2 FQDESV (reference sequence). Between the trimmed V and J ends, which lost 5 bases and 10 bases, there was a span of 24 bases. The CDR3 spans 17 residues. The CDR3 protein is CASSQPSGDGVRSPLHF. Written as DNA, the CDR3 is TGTGCCAGCAGCCAACCTTCAGGGGACGGGGTTAGGTCACCCCTCCACTTT.

This clonotype was observed many times. The rearrangement uses TRBV19 and TRBJ1-5, with 9 bases aligning to TRBD1. Unmatched junction bases numbered 10, after V lost 7 bases and J lost 6 bases. In germline, CDR1 is LNHDA, CDR2 SQIVND (reference sequence). This CDR3 comprises 15 residues. CDR3 residues: CASTTGTGNIQPQHF. The CDR3 DNA reads TGTGCCAGTACAACCGGGACAGGGAATATTCAGCCCCAGCATTTT.

This clonotype occurred many times. The genes are TRBV6-1 and TRBJ1-5; no clear D. Germline lookup yields CDR1 MNHNS and CDR2 SASEGT. Trimming shortened V by 7 bases and J by 6 bases, and 16 bases separated the two germline ends. The CDR3 has 14 residues. For the CDR3, the DNA is TGTGCCAGCACCGAAGGAGAGGGTGGTCAGCCCCAGCATTTT. It encodes CASTEGEGGQPQHF.

V is TRBV6-1 and J is TRBJ2-7, with 9 bases fitting TRBD1. CDR1 and CDR2 (germline): MNHNS, SASEGT. V lost 5 bases and J lost 4; bases outside the gene matches: 9. This CDR3 contains 15 residues. The CDR3 coding sequence is TGTGCCAGCAGTCCTCGGACAGGGGTGCGGTACGAGCAGTACTTC. It translates to CASSPRTGVRYEQYF.

This clonotype was recorded at least ten times. The chain employs TRBV11-2 and TRBJ1-2, with TRBD1 matching over 8 bases. J gave up 9 bases and V 5 bases, and 14 bases lay outside the gene matches. The CDR3 is 15 amino acids. Germline values: CDR1 SGHAT, CDR2 FQNNGV. The CDR3 nucleotides read TGTGCCAGCAGCCGGACCGGACAGGGTGGCGGTAGCTACACCTTC. It translates to CASSRTGQGGGSYTF. The full variable domain, completed using reference TRBV11-2 and TRBJ1-2, is EAGVAQSPRYKIIEKRQSVAFWCNPISGHATLYWYQQILGQGPKLLIQFQNNGVVDDSQLPKDRFSAERLKGVDSTLKIQPAKLEDSAVYLCASSRTGQGGGSYTFGSGTRLTVV.